These 25 T cell receptor beta chains were sequenced from one sample in a study of blood T cell repertoires in COVID-19. Clones were read by immunoSEQ multiplex PCR, and TCRdb kept only the in-frame ones, dropping some. The sample lists about 370,000 clones, roughly 89% seen once, with roughly 6.8% in the top ten. Sequenced input: peripheral blood. The origin of the receptors is a man between 18 and 35 years old with active or convalescent COVID-19.

This clone has only one observation. The junction departs from germline at one end; a sequencing error may be responsible. The rearrangement joins TRBV5-8 to TRBJ2-6, with D possibly matching TRBD1 (6 bases). Germline V gives CDR1 SGHTS, CDR2 YDEGEE. The CDR3 sequence is 16 residues long. The CDR3 DNA sequence: TGTGCCAGCAGCATGGCTTGGACAGCTGGGGCCAACGTGCTGACTTTC. This translates into CASSMAWTAGANVLTF.

The chain links TRBV29-1 to TRBJ1-1, with TRBD1 matching over 8 bases. Trimming cost V 5 bases and J 2 bases; bases outside gene matches: 4. The length of the CDR3 is 13 residues. Germline V gives CDR1 SQVTM, CDR2 ANQGSEA. The CDR3 nucleotides are TGCAGCGTTATGGACAGGGACAACACTGAAGCTTTCTTT. Amino acids: CSVMDRDNTEAFF. The full variable domain, with the rest looked up from reference TRBV29-1 and TRBJ1-1, is SAVISQKPSRDICQRGTSLTIQCQVDSQVTMMFWYRQQPGQSLTLIATANQGSEATYESGFVIDKFPISRPNLTFSTLTVSNMSPEDSSIYLCSVMDRDNTEAFFGQGTRLTVV.

The chain employs TRBV9 and TRBJ2-5; no clear D gene. This CDR3 has 13 residues. Per germline, CDR1 SGDLS and CDR2 YYNGEE. The V and J ends lost 4 bases and 7 bases respectively, with 14 bases between them. The CDR3 DNA reads as TGTGCCAGCAGCTCAACCCCCTCCGGGACCCAGTACTTC. Translation: CASSSTPSGTQYF.

This rearrangement joins TRBV29-1 to TRBJ1-2; 7 bases fit TRBD1. The V and J ends lost 7 bases and 8 bases, in that order; junction bases with no gene match: 7. CDR1 is SQVTM and CDR2 is ANQGSEA in the germline V gene. CDR3 length: 11 amino acids. The CDR3 is CSALTGFGYTF. The CDR3 nucleotides are TGCAGCGCCTTGACAGGGTTCGGCTACACCTTC.

This sequence joins TRBV5-1 and TRBJ1-5; maybe TRBD1 (6 bases). The germline CDR1 and CDR2 sequences are SGHRS and YFSETQ. The CDR3 has 16 residues. Deletions cut 0 bases from V and 0 bases from J, with 10 bases between. The CDR3 sequence is CASSLGGDTSNQPQHF. In nucleotides, the CDR3 is TGCGCCAGCAGCTTGGGAGGGGACACTAGCAATCAGCCCCAGCATTTT.

This chain links TRBV14 with TRBJ2-7; 7 bases align to TRBD1. V shed 1 base and J 4 bases; nucleotides not matched to a gene: 7. CDR1 SGHDN and CDR2 FVKESK come from the germline V gene. The CDR3 is 15 residues long. The CDR3 DNA sequence: TGTGCCAGCAGCCAAGTCAGTGACAGGGCGTACGAGCAGTACTTC. Protein sequence: CASSQVSDRAYEQYF.

The chain combines TRBV19 with TRBJ2-7; a weak D match, TRBD2 (6 bases). The ends were cut back, 6 bases at V and 0 bases at J, with 12 bases in the middle. Per the germline V gene, CDR1 is LNHDA and CDR2 is SQIVND (reference sequence). This CDR3 spans 14 amino acids. The CDR3 reads CASSRDGSSYEQYF. CDR3 in DNA: TGTGCCAGTAGCCGGGACGGGAGCTCCTACGAGCAGTACTTC.

The chain joins TRBV30 to TRBJ2-1; 11 nucleotides match TRBD2. The V gene end was trimmed by 0 bases and the J gene end by 7 bases; junction bases not matched to a gene: 11. This CDR3 is 17 amino acids long. Germline V CDR1 and CDR2: GTSNPN, SVGIG (reference sequence). The CDR3 reads CAWSVQRTSGRMNEQFF. The CDR3 DNA follows: TGTGCCTGGAGTGTACAACGAACTAGCGGGAGAATGAATGAGCAGTTCTTC.

V usage is TRBV6-5 and J usage is TRBJ2-7; D might be TRBD2 (5 bases). Germline V gene data show CDR1 as MNHEY and CDR2 as SVGAGI. The CDR3 is made up of 15 amino acids. V was cut by 5 bases and J by 0 bases, with 14 bases left in between. The DNA for the CDR3 is TGTGCCAGCAGTCGCGCTGGGAGCTACTCCTACGAGCAGTACTTC. Its translation is CASSRAGSYSYEQYF.

CDR3 bases: TGTGCCAGCAGGCAGGGACTTTTGGGCGCAGATACGCAGTATTTT. Its translation: CASRQGLLGADTQYF. The J gene is TRBJ2-3, the V gene TRBV2; tentative D call: TRBD2 (6 bases). The germline CDR1 and CDR2 sequences are SNHLY and FYNNEI. V lost 6 bases to trimming and J lost 4 bases, with 17 bases between them. CDR3 length equals 15 residues.

The chain combines TRBV21-1 with TRBJ2-1; whether TRBD1, the table's D call, matches the DNA was not checked. TRBV21-1 is termed a pseudogene. This CDR3 spans 19 amino acids. Here the CDR3 reads CASSKEFSFSRDSINEQFF. In DNA form, the CDR3 reads TGTGCCAGCAGCAAAGAGTTTAGTTTCTCGCGGGACAGTATCAATGAGCAGTTCTTC.

The V and J genes are TRBV28 and TRBJ1-1, with D uncertain. V was trimmed by 5 bases and J by 0 bases, leaving 13 bases between them. This CDR3 is built from 15 residues. Germline assignment: CDR1 MDHEN and CDR2 SYDVKM. The CDR3 DNA sequence: TGTGCCAGCAGTCCCCTGGGAGGGATGAACACTGAAGCTTTCTTT. It encodes CASSPLGGMNTEAFF.

The chain employs TRBV5-1 and TRBJ2-3; 8 nucleotides agree with TRBD1. Losses at the gene ends were 4 bases for V and 0 bases for J; bases not matched to a gene: 7. The V gene's germline CDR1 is SGHRS and CDR2 YFSETQ. This CDR3 region has 16 residues. The CDR3 spells CASSPRQGASTDTQYF. CDR3 in DNA: TGCGCCAGCAGCCCCCGGCAGGGGGCGAGCACAGATACGCAGTATTTT.

The V gene is TRBV18, the J gene TRBJ2-5; 9 bases align to TRBD2. The germline V gene has CDR1 KGHSH and CDR2 LQKENI. With V trimmed by 3 bases and J by 2 bases, 7 bases remained unmatched. The CDR3 has 16 amino acids. CDR3 amino acids: CASSPLAGGSQETQYF. The CDR3 DNA reads as TGTGCCAGCTCACCCTTGGCGGGAGGGAGTCAAGAGACCCAGTACTTC.

This clone has a single count. V gene TRBV7-2 combines with J gene TRBJ2-7; maybe TRBD1 (6 bases). The V gene lost 5 bases and the J gene lost 4 bases, with 9 bases spanning the gap. CDR3 length equals 12 residues. Germline V gene lookup returns CDR1 SGHTA and CDR2 FQGNSA. The CDR3: CASSQDRYEQYF. The CDR3 coding sequence is TGTGCCAGCAGCCAGGACAGATACGAGCAGTACTTC.

The chain couples TRBV21-1 to TRBJ1-1; TRBD1 is the table's D call, not checked against the DNA. TRBV21-1 is tagged as a pseudogene. This CDR3 is 21 amino acids long. The CDR3 loop is CASSKGGQGGDRGRPGSEAFF. As DNA, the CDR3 is TGTGCCAGCAGCAAAGGAGGCCAGGGAGGGGACAGGGGGCGCCCGGGTTCTGAAGCTTTCTTT.

The rearrangement links TRBV7-2 to TRBJ1-1; no clear D. Germline V CDR1 and CDR2: SGHTA, FQGNSA. The CDR3 sequence is 13 residues long. V lost 1 base to trimming and J lost 11 bases, with 14 bases between them. The CDR3 loop is CASSLVGGTGAFF. The CDR3 DNA reads TGTGCCAGCAGCTTAGTAGGAGGCACTGGGGCTTTCTTT.

The V gene is TRBV2, the J gene TRBJ2-1; 8 positions agree with TRBD2. In germline, CDR1 is SNHLY, CDR2 FYNNEI. This CDR3 has 15 residues. Trimming cost V 5 bases and J 0 bases; bases outside gene matches: 3. DNA for the CDR3: TGTGCCAGCAGTTTTAGCGGGGCCTCCTACAATGAGCAGTTCTTC. Translated, it gives CASSFSGASYNEQFF.

This clone was recorded once. The chain has TRBV13 and TRBJ1-2, with 9 nucleotides matching TRBD1. Germline V gene lookup returns CDR1 PRHDT and CDR2 FYEKMQ (reference sequence). The CDR3 covers 16 residues. V gave up 4 bases and J gave up 6 bases; unmatched junction bases: 12. The CDR3 DNA follows: TGTGCCAGCAGCTACAACAGGGGGCCTCGCCTTAATGGCTACACCTTC. It translates to CASSYNRGPRLNGYTF.

This chain connects TRBV7-2 to TRBJ1-3, with 8 nucleotides matching TRBD1. Germline-derived CDR1 and CDR2 are SGHTA and FQGNSA. This CDR3 is built from 15 residues. Trimming cost V 7 bases and J 4 bases; bases outside gene matches: 9. CDR3 sequence: CASTIRGRLGNTIYF. The DNA for the CDR3 is TGTGCCAGCACCATCAGGGGGCGCTTAGGAAACACCATATATTTT.

V and J are TRBV5-6 and TRBJ1-6, with 7 positions matching TRBD1. Trimming removed 3 bases from V and 3 bases from J; junction bases left unmatched: 9. CDR3 length equals 17 residues. Per germline, CDR1 SGHDT and CDR2 YYEEEE. The CDR3, as DNA: TGTGCCAGCAGCTCGTCCGGGACAGCCATCTATAATTCACCCCTCCACTTT. Translating gives CASSSSGTAIYNSPLHF.

V is TRBV6-2 or TRBV6-3 and J is TRBJ1-4; D is perhaps TRBD1 (5 bases). Germline CDR1 MNHEY, CDR2 SVGEGT. V was clipped by 5 bases and J by 7 bases, with 17 bases between them. The length of the CDR3 is 15 residues. CDR3 sequence reads: CASSLRQTSVEKLFF. The CDR3 DNA reads TGTGCCAGCAGTCTTCGACAGACTTCGGTTGAAAAACTGTTTTTT.

This clone was observed once. V gene TRBV24-1 combines with J gene TRBJ2-1; the D gene is possibly TRBD2 (5 bases). Trimming cost V 4 bases and J 1 base, with 10 bases left between them. This CDR3 is 15 amino acids long. Germline lookup yields CDR1 KGHDR and CDR2 SFDVKD. The CDR3 nucleotides read TGTGCCACCAGTGACCCCCGGGGTTCCTACAATGAGCAGTTCTTC. Its protein is CATSDPRGSYNEQFF.

The chain combines TRBV11-1 with TRBJ2-3; D call uncertain. This CDR3 spans 15 amino acids. Trimming stripped 0 bases from V and 3 bases from J, with 10 bases between. Germline V gene sequence: CDR1 SGHAT, CDR2 FQDESV (reference sequence). The CDR3 region has the DNA TGTGCCAGCAGCTTAGCGCAAATCCTAACAGATACGCAGTATTTT. This encodes CASSLAQILTDTQYF.

V is TRBV9 and J is TRBJ1-1; D ambiguous. The ends were cut back, 0 bases at V and 7 bases at J, with 10 bases in the middle. Germline values: CDR1 SGDLS, CDR2 YYNGEE. The CDR3 totals 13 residues. The CDR3 region has the DNA TGTGCCAGCAGCGTAGAGTGGTCGGGTGAAGCTTTCTTT. Translation: CASSVEWSGEAFF.